This T cell receptor (beta chain) was profiled in a study of circulating and synovial CD4+ cells in juvenile arthritis. Donors were patients with active juvenile idiopathic arthritis. Method: immunoSEQ multiplex PCR; TCRdb's copy keeps in-frame clones and lacks some. This sample has about 39,000 clones, with over 85% found just once. On this clone: Its ends do not fully match the called genes, so a read error is possible. Other nucleotide sequences in the sample specify the same CDR3.

Germline lookup yields CDR1 SGHAT and CDR2 FQNNGV. This CDR3 is built from 15 residues. The specimen was CD4+ T cells from blood. The gene calls are TRBV11-2 and TRBJ1-6; D unresolved. The clonotype was recovered from a human donor with juvenile idiopathic arthritis. The CDR3 DNA follows: TGTGCCAGCAGCTTAGTCGGGGTTGCTAATTCCCCCCTCCACTTT. It translates to CASSLVGVANSPLHF.